Following are 30 T cell receptor beta chains from one sample sequenced in a study of T cells in localized non-small cell lung cancer. Assay used: immunoSEQ multiplex PCR; TCRdb lists only in-frame clones, some missing. The profile shows approximately 35,000 clones, roughly nine tenths of them singletons. Sample: PBMCs, taken before any cancer treatment. The receptor source for this set is a man between 35 and 75 years old with stage II lung adenocarcinoma.

The chain has TRBV29-1 and TRBJ2-2, with 8 bases fitting TRBD1. From germline, CDR1 is SQVTM and CDR2 ANQGSEA. The CDR3 spans 15 residues. V was clipped by 3 bases and J by 5 bases; unmatched bases: 8. The CDR3 sequence: CSVDVAGGGTGELFF. The DNA for the CDR3 is TGCAGCGTTGATGTGGCAGGGGGCGGGACCGGGGAGCTGTTTTTT.

This chain connects TRBV9 to TRBJ2-1, with TRBD2 matching over 9 bases. V lost 1 base and J lost 7; bases outside the gene matches: 3. The CDR3 spans 14 residues. Germline V gives CDR1 SGDLS, CDR2 YYNGEE. For the CDR3, the DNA is TGTGCCAGCAGCGTAACCACTAGCGGGAATGAGCAGTTCTTC. Translation gives CASSVTTSGNEQFF.

V and J are TRBV4-1 and TRBJ2-3, with TRBD1 identical over 7 bases. This CDR3 has 13 amino acids. Losses at the gene ends were 5 bases for V and 6 bases for J; bases not matched to a gene: 5. Germline CDR1 is MGHRA and CDR2 is YSYEKL. The CDR3 reads CASSARDSDTQYF. CDR3 sequence (DNA): TGCGCCAGCAGCGCGAGGGACAGCGATACGCAGTATTTT.

Here the CDR3 DNA reads TGTGCCAGCAGCTTAGGGCAGGTATCCTACGAGCAGTACTTC. It is translated as CASSLGQVSYEQYF. The gene calls are TRBV11-2 and TRBJ2-7; D is unclear. Per germline, CDR1 SGHAT and CDR2 FQNNGV. Trimming took off 1 base at V and 1 base at J, with 8 bases between the two ends. This CDR3 has 14 residues.

V is TRBV15 and J is TRBJ1-1; D is ambiguous. V was shortened by 0 bases and J by 3 bases, with 11 bases between the two germline ends. Germline V gene data show CDR1 as LNHNV and CDR2 as YYDKDF (reference sequence). The CDR3 sequence is 15 residues long. The CDR3 DNA reads as TGTGCCACCAGCAGAGAGTCACAGACCTACACTGAAGCTTTCTTT. It encodes CATSRESQTYTEAFF. Drawing the rest from reference TRBV15 and TRBJ1-1, the complete variable domain is DAMVIQNPRYQVTQFGKPVTLSCSQTLNHNVMYWYQQKSSQAPKLLFHYYDKDFNNEADTPDNFQSRRPNTSFCFLDIRSPGLGDTAMYLCATSRESQTYTEAFFGQGTRLTVV.

In its sample, this clone was seen a few times. V gene TRBV6-5 combines with J gene TRBJ1-1, with D hard to call. CDR1 is MNHEY and CDR2 is SVGAGI in the germline V gene. The ends were cut back, 5 bases at V and 2 bases at J, with 9 bases in the middle. The CDR3 loop spans 13 amino acids. The DNA for the CDR3 is TGTGCCAGCAGTCTATCCCAAAACACTGAAGCTTTCTTT. Translation gives CASSLSQNTEAFF.

The rearrangement links TRBV28 to TRBJ1-2; 7 nucleotides align to TRBD1. The V gene end was trimmed by 6 bases and the J gene end by 2 bases; junction bases not matched to a gene: 15. The germline V gene encodes CDR1 MDHEN and CDR2 SYDVKM. This CDR3 has 17 residues. CDR3 in DNA: TGTGCCAGCAGAAGCCGGGGGCAGGGGGAAAGGAACTATGGCTACACCTTC. Translated, it gives CASRSRGQGERNYGYTF.

This chain uses TRBV6-1 with TRBJ2-5; the match to TRBD2 covers 12 bases. Germline CDR1 reads MNHNS; CDR2 reads SASEGT. The CDR3 has 17 residues. V lost 2 bases to trimming and J lost 4 bases; unmatched junction nucleotides: 8. This CDR3 is CASSERPGTSGRETQYF. Here the CDR3 DNA reads TGTGCCAGCAGTGAAAGGCCGGGGACTAGCGGGCGAGAGACCCAGTACTTC.

V and J are TRBV27 and TRBJ2-7; 9 bases align to TRBD2. The CDR3 spans 15 residues. V gave up 4 bases and J gave up 2 bases; unmatched junction bases: 6. The germline CDR1 and CDR2 sequences are MNHEY and SMNVEV (reference sequence). This CDR3 is CASSSGLALPYEQYF. As DNA, the CDR3 is TGTGCCAGCAGTTCCGGACTAGCGCTACCCTACGAGCAGTACTTC.

This rearrangement joins TRBV11-3 to TRBJ2-3; perhaps TRBD1 as D (6 bases). There are 16 residues in the CDR3. Germline values: CDR1 SGHNT, CDR2 YENEEA. With 3 bases removed from V and 4 bases from J, the gap between germline ends came to 17 bases. The CDR3: CASSFGEKPGADTQYF. CDR3 coding DNA: TGTGCCAGCAGCTTCGGCGAAAAACCAGGGGCAGATACGCAGTATTTT. The complete variable domain, with remaining parts taken from reference TRBV11-3 and TRBJ2-3, reads EAGVVQSPRYKIIEKKQPVAFWCNPISGHNTLYWYLQNLGQGPELLIRYENEEAVDDSQLPKDRFSAERLKGVDSTLKIQPAELGDSAVYLCASSFGEKPGADTQYFGPGTRLTVL.

The genes are TRBV5-1 and TRBJ1-1; D possibly corresponds to TRBD1 (6 bases). The germline V gene encodes CDR1 SGHRS and CDR2 YFSETQ. The CDR3 has 16 residues. The ends were cut back, 0 bases at V and 0 bases at J, with 12 bases in the middle. Here the CDR3 reads CASSLVGQTMNTEAFF. In DNA, the CDR3 is TGCGCCAGCAGCTTGGTAGGACAGACAATGAACACTGAAGCTTTCTTT.

V is TRBV2 and J is TRBJ1-1, with TRBD1 identical over 7 bases. Trimming at V came to 6 bases and at J to 1 base, leaving 5 bases not matched to a gene. Germline assignment: CDR1 SNHLY and CDR2 FYNNEI. CDR3 length: 14 residues. The DNA for the CDR3 is TGTGCCAGCAGGACCGCAGGGGGGAACACTGAAGCTTTCTTT. Protein product: CASRTAGGNTEAFF.

V is TRBV2 and J is TRBJ1-2; 7 bases are shared with TRBD1. Germline CDR1 is SNHLY and CDR2 is FYNNEI. The junction had 9 bases not matched to a gene; V was cut back by 3 bases and J by 8 bases. The CDR3 is made up of 14 amino acids. In DNA, the CDR3 is TGTGCCAGCAGTGACCGCCGACAGGGAAGCGGCTACACCTTC. Translating it yields CASSDRRQGSGYTF.

This sequence joins TRBV9 and TRBJ2-1; D is unclear. Germline V CDR1 and CDR2: SGDLS, YYNGEE. This CDR3 comprises 12 residues. V was shortened by 4 bases and J by 5 bases, with 7 bases between the two germline ends. This CDR3 reads CASSSWNNEQFF. The CDR3 DNA is TGTGCCAGCAGCAGTTGGAACAATGAGCAGTTCTTC.

This clone was seen only once. The chain recombines TRBV10-2 with TRBJ2-3, with unresolved D. Trimming pared 4 bases from V and 2 bases from J, leaving 13 bases between. The CDR3 is made up of 15 amino acids. In germline, CDR1 is WSHSY, CDR2 SAAADI. In nucleotides, the CDR3 is TGCGCCAGCAGTGGGCACCGACTTCTCACAGATACGCAGTATTTT. Its translation: CASSGHRLLTDTQYF.

The CDR3: CASSRLALNTEAFF. Written as DNA, the CDR3 is TGTGCCAGCAGCCGACTGGCCTTAAACACTGAAGCTTTCTTT. This chain uses TRBV28 with TRBJ1-1; D remains ambiguous. This CDR3 is built from 14 residues. Germline CDR1 is MDHEN and CDR2 is SYDVKM. The ends were cut back, 6 bases at V and 2 bases at J, with 13 bases in the middle. The full variable domain, its missing parts supplied by reference TRBV28 and TRBJ1-1, is DVKVTQSSRYLVKRTGEKVFLECVQDMDHENMFWYRQDPGLGLRLIYFSYDVKMKEKGDIPEGYSVSREKKERFSLILESASTNQTSMYLCASSRLALNTEAFFGQGTRLTVV.

V is TRBV7-8 and J is TRBJ2-7; D perhaps matches TRBD1 (5 bases). Germline CDR1 is SGHVS and CDR2 is FQNEAQ. The CDR3 runs to 16 residues. The V gene lost 5 bases and the J gene lost 2 bases, with 19 bases spanning the gap. This CDR3 is CASSPMGPMATYEQYF. CDR3 nucleotides: TGTGCCAGCAGCCCAATGGGGCCAATGGCTACCTACGAGCAGTACTTC.

The genes are TRBV11-2 and TRBJ2-1; 8 bases map to TRBD2. Losses at the gene ends were 1 base for V and 4 bases for J; bases not matched to a gene: 6. The germline gives CDR1 SGHAT, CDR2 FQNNGV. The CDR3 consists of 16 residues. CDR3 nucleotides: TGTGCCAGCAGCTTAGTCGTAGCGGGGATTTACAATGAGCAGTTCTTC. Translating it yields CASSLVVAGIYNEQFF.

V usage is TRBV7-9 and J usage is TRBJ2-3, with D unresolved. Trimming left V 4 bases short and J 0 bases short, with 11 bases between. Germline CDR1 SEHNR, CDR2 FQNEAQ (reference sequence). The CDR3 runs 15 residues. The CDR3: CASSSHRSSTDTQYF. CDR3 bases: TGTGCCAGCAGCTCGCATCGGTCCAGCACAGATACGCAGTATTTT.

This chain uses TRBV9 with TRBJ1-5; the D gene is possibly TRBD1 (6 bases). V shed 0 bases and J shed 14 bases, with 24 bases lying between them. Germline V gives CDR1 SGDLS, CDR2 YYNGEE. The CDR3 has 16 amino acids. CDR3 region: CASSVEPGDKGRDKHF. In nucleotides, the CDR3 is TGTGCCAGCAGCGTAGAACCAGGGGACAAGGGGCGGGACAAGCATTTT.

A few counts support this clone. This chain uses TRBV18 with TRBJ2-7; D may correspond to TRBD1 or TRBD2 (5 bases each). The CDR3 is 18 residues long. CDR1 is KGHSH and CDR2 is LQKENI in the germline V gene. V was cut by 3 bases and J by 3 bases, with 24 bases left in between. The CDR3 spells CASSPFTSSTGTVYEQYF. The CDR3 nucleotides read TGTGCCAGCTCACCCTTTACTTCTTCAACCGGGACCGTCTACGAGCAGTACTTC.

The chain recombines TRBV6-6 with TRBJ2-1; D not certain. Germline CDR1 is MNHNY and CDR2 is SVGAGI (reference sequence). Trimming cost V 3 bases and J 10 bases, with 7 bases left between them. The CDR3 consists of 11 residues. The CDR3 reads CASSYDREQFF. The CDR3 nucleotides are TGTGCCAGCAGTTATGACCGGGAGCAGTTCTTC.

This clone has just a few counts. The chain joins TRBV7-9 to TRBJ1-2; D call uncertain. In germline, CDR1 is SEHNR, CDR2 FQNEAQ (reference sequence). The CDR3 spans 13 residues. V gave up 3 bases and J gave up 6 bases, with 11 bases separating them. CDR3 protein: CASSFGEFDGYTF. The CDR3 nucleotides read TGTGCCAGCAGCTTTGGGGAGTTCGATGGCTACACCTTC.

The genes are TRBV11-2 and TRBJ1-4; D possibly corresponds to TRBD1 (5 bases). The germline CDR1 and CDR2 sequences are SGHAT and FQNNGV. The V and J ends lost 1 base and 4 bases respectively, with 13 bases between them. The CDR3 runs to 16 residues. The CDR3 DNA sequence: TGTGCCAGCAGCTTAGTACCTGGCGGGGGTAATGAAAAACTGTTTTTT. It yields the protein CASSLVPGGGNEKLFF. The full variable domain, in which reference TRBV11-2 and TRBJ1-4 provide the parts outside the CDR3, is EAGVAQSPRYKIIEKRQSVAFWCNPISGHATLYWYQQILGQGPKLLIQFQNNGVVDDSQLPKDRFSAERLKGVDSTLKIQPAKLEDSAVYLCASSLVPGGGNEKLFFGSGTQLSVL.

The V call is TRBV7-2, the J call TRBJ2-1, with D perhaps TRBD2 (5 bases). The CDR3 is made up of 15 amino acids. Per the germline V gene, CDR1 is SGHTA and CDR2 is FQGNSA. The V gene lost 6 bases and the J gene lost 7 bases, with 19 bases spanning the gap. The CDR3, as DNA: TGTGCCAGCAGTTCGGACGGCCTGCCGGGGAATGAGCAGTTCTTC. Amino acids: CASSSDGLPGNEQFF.

The gene calls are TRBV19 and TRBJ1-1, with D unresolved. V shed 5 bases and J shed 0 bases, with 16 bases lying between them. Germline CDR1 LNHDA, CDR2 SQIVND (reference sequence). The CDR3 contains 16 residues. DNA of the CDR3: TGTGCCAGTAGTCCTTTATACACAGTTATGAACACTGAAGCTTTCTTT. It encodes CASSPLYTVMNTEAFF.

The chain couples TRBV19 to TRBJ1-2; D is ambiguous. This CDR3 comprises 14 residues. Trimming took off 3 bases at V and 5 bases at J, with 13 bases between the two ends. Per the germline V gene, CDR1 is LNHDA and CDR2 is SQIVND (reference sequence). The chain's CDR3 is CASSIQEGAYGYTF. In DNA, the CDR3 is TGTGCCAGTAGTATTCAAGAGGGAGCATATGGCTACACCTTC.

The chain joins TRBV10-3 to TRBJ2-7; 7 bases line up with TRBD2. CDR3 size: 14 residues. The V segment lost 6 bases and the J segment 2 bases; nucleotides outside the gene matches: 7. Germline CDR1 ENHRY, CDR2 SYGVKD. The CDR3 here is CAIRPTSAAYEQYF. CDR3 coding DNA: TGTGCCATCAGACCTACTAGCGCAGCCTACGAGCAGTACTTC.

The chain links TRBV7-3 to TRBJ2-7; tentatively, D is TRBD1 (6 bases). Trimming took off 3 bases at V and 7 bases at J, with 13 bases between the two ends. Germline CDR1 SGHTA, CDR2 FQGTGA. The CDR3 spans 13 residues. CDR3 loop: CASSLFPGQEQYF. The DNA of the CDR3 is TGTGCCAGCAGCTTGTTCCCTGGACAGGAGCAGTACTTC.

J is TRBJ2-7 and V is TRBV7-9; the D is unclear. Deletions cut 2 bases from V and 2 bases from J, with 7 bases between. Germline CDR1 and CDR2: SEHNR and FQNEAQ (reference sequence). This CDR3 is 13 amino acids long. The CDR3 loop reads CASSLPLTYEQYF. The DNA for the CDR3 is TGTGCCAGCAGCTTACCTCTTACCTACGAGCAGTACTTC. Full variable domain (missing parts from reference TRBV7-9 and TRBJ2-7): DTGVSQNPRHKITKRGQNVTFRCDPISEHNRLYWYRQTLGQGPEFLTYFQNEAQLEKSRLLSDRFSAERPKGSFSTLEIQRTEQGDSAMYLCASSLPLTYEQYFGPGTRLTVT.